This T cell receptor (beta chain) came from a study of CD8 T cells in ankylosing spondylitis. Study findings and constraints: In ankylosing spondylitis patients, matched synovial fluid reportedly showed significant enrichment of disease-linked clones.

This CDR3 is 15 amino acids long. V gave up 0 bases and J gave up 8 bases; unmatched junction bases: 8. The germline V gene has CDR1 SGDLS and CDR2 YYNGEE. MiXCR, run by TCRdb on the 5' RACE reads, gives a single entry per CDR3 protein. The sample holds a few hundred thousand distinct CDR3 sequences, around 21% seen once. Points on this clonotype: As yet, its antigen is unknown.

V usage is TRBV9 and J usage is TRBJ2-1; 7 nucleotides align to TRBD2. Sequenced material: blood, either unsorted or a sorted T cell fraction (not recorded which). This clonotype was sampled from a female donor with ankylosing spondylitis or in good health (not recorded which). The CDR3 protein is CASSVGGGSRYEQFF. CDR3 in DNA: TGTGCCAGCAGCGTAGGAGGCGGGAGTAGGTATGAGCAGTTCTTC.